Shown below are 28 T cell receptor beta chains from a single sample sequenced in a study of T cell responses to AZD1222 COVID-19 vaccine (dated by TCRdb to 2020 to 2023). Libraries came from the immunoSEQ multiplex PCR assay. TCRdb obtained this table from immuneACCESS and retained in-frame rearrangements with V and J assigned. These tables miss some clones; where compared with another copy, unresolved V genes account for less than half of the shortfall, and the remainder is unexplained. This sample lists just under 85,000 clones; about 82% were detected once. The ten largest account for approximately 9% of the sample. The meaning of the sample's time point label: baseline before first vaccination. Material: peripheral blood, obtained on day 0 of AZD1222 vaccination. Source of these receptors: an adult in good health.

This rearrangement joins TRBV5-1 to TRBJ1-3; D might be TRBD1 (6 bases). Germline lookup yields CDR1 SGHRS and CDR2 YFSETQ. The V gene lost 0 bases and the J gene lost 4 bases, with 14 bases spanning the gap. The CDR3 runs to 16 residues. The CDR3 DNA follows: TGCGCCAGCAGCTTGGTGGGGGGCGCGAAGGGAAACACCATATATTTT. Translating it yields CASSLVGGAKGNTIYF.

The V and J genes are TRBV28 and TRBJ1-2, with no clear D. Trimming left V 5 bases short and J 3 bases short, with 10 bases between. Germline V gene data show CDR1 as MDHEN and CDR2 as SYDVKM. The CDR3 is 13 amino acids. CDR3 region: CASSPAAYYGYTF. The DNA for the CDR3 is TGTGCCAGCAGTCCCGCAGCCTACTATGGCTACACCTTC.

This chain connects TRBV28 to TRBJ2-6; D is unresolved. Germline loops: CDR1 MDHEN, CDR2 SYDVKM. The CDR3 covers 14 residues. V lost 6 bases to trimming and J lost 0 bases, with 6 bases between them. CDR3 DNA: TGTGCCAGCAGCAGGAGCTCTGGGGCCAACGTCCTGACTTTC. Protein sequence: CASSRSSGANVLTF.

The CDR3 nucleotides read TGTGCCAGTAGTATTACAACAAGCTCCTACAATGAGCAGTTCTTC. It translates to CASSITTSSYNEQFF. This chain links TRBV19 with TRBJ2-1; D gene uncertain. With 3 bases removed from V and 0 bases from J, the gap between germline ends came to 9 bases. Looked up from germline, CDR1 is LNHDA and CDR2 is SQIVND (reference sequence). The CDR3 loop spans 15 amino acids.

The gene calls are TRBV7-2 and TRBJ2-5; D may be TRBD2 (6 bases). The V end was cut by 0 bases, the J end by 4 bases, with 6 bases between. The CDR3 runs to 13 residues. Per the germline V gene, CDR1 is SGHTA and CDR2 is FQGNSA. DNA of the CDR3: TGTGCCAGCAGCTTAGCGGGAGGAGAGACCCAGTACTTC. It encodes CASSLAGGETQYF.

V and J are TRBV10-3 and TRBJ1-5, with D unresolved. The CDR3 loop spans 13 amino acids. Germline V gene sequence: CDR1 ENHRY, CDR2 SYGVKD. The V and J ends lost 2 bases and 4 bases respectively, with 6 bases between them. CDR3 residues: CAISERINQPQHF. The CDR3, as DNA: TGTGCCATCAGTGAGCGGATAAATCAGCCCCAGCATTTT.

The chain has TRBV19 and TRBJ1-6; no definite D call. Germline values: CDR1 LNHDA, CDR2 SQIVND (reference sequence). The CDR3 is made up of 16 amino acids. The V and J ends lost 5 bases and 0 bases respectively, with 11 bases between them. This chain's CDR3 is CASSVSTFSYNSPLHF. The CDR3 DNA reads as TGTGCCAGTAGTGTTTCTACATTCTCCTATAATTCACCCCTCCACTTT.

Details on this clone: Germline is not matched at one junction end, which may reflect a read error. CDR3 coding DNA: TGTGCCAGCAGTGTTTCACAGAACAATGAAGCTTTCTTT. This translates into CASSVSQNNEAFF. V gene TRBV2 combines with J gene TRBJ1-1; unclear D gene. Germline V CDR1 and CDR2: SNHLY, FYNNEI. The CDR3 totals 13 residues.

V usage is TRBV5-1 and J usage is TRBJ2-7, with 8 bases aligning to TRBD1. This CDR3 spans 14 amino acids. Germline CDR1 reads SGHRS; CDR2 reads YFSETQ. Germline trimming cut 0 bases from V and 5 bases from J; bases unmatched to any gene: 4. The CDR3 region has the DNA TGCGCCAGCAGCTTGGCCCAACAGGGGGACGAGCAGTACTTC. It specifies CASSLAQQGDEQYF.

V is TRBV3-1 (or the pseudogene TRBV3-2) and J is TRBJ1-6, with a possible D match to TRBD1 (5 bases). CDR1 is LGHDT and CDR2 is YNNKEL in the germline V gene (reference sequence). The CDR3 length is 14 residues. V was cut by 6 bases and J by 12 bases, with 18 bases left in between. The CDR3 protein is CASRRRDRLEPLHF. DNA of the CDR3: TGTGCCAGCAGACGCCGGGACCGCCTAGAACCCCTCCACTTT.

The chain is built from TRBV18 and TRBJ1-4; 7 positions agree with TRBD1. V was pared by 6 bases and J by 4 bases, with 8 bases of the junction left unmatched. CDR3 length: 15 amino acids. Looked up from germline, CDR1 is KGHSH and CDR2 is LQKENI. The CDR3 DNA reads TGTGCCAGCTCGCCCCCAGGGGGAGTTAATGAAAAACTGTTTTTT. Its translation is CASSPPGGVNEKLFF.

The chain carries TRBV4-3 and TRBJ1-1, with D tentatively TRBD1 (6 bases). The CDR3 covers 13 residues. Trimming took 2 bases from V and 6 from J, leaving 10 bases between them. Looked up from germline, CDR1 is LGHNA and CDR2 is YSLEER. The CDR3 is CASSQTGYAEAFF. DNA of the CDR3: TGCGCCAGCAGCCAAACAGGGTACGCTGAAGCTTTCTTT.

The chain is built from TRBV19 and TRBJ2-1; 7 bases are shared with TRBD2. Germline CDR1 LNHDA, CDR2 SQIVND (reference sequence). The V gene end was trimmed by 6 bases and the J gene end by 4 bases; junction bases not matched to a gene: 12. The CDR3 is 16 residues long. Here the CDR3 reads CASSTSWDYPYNEQFF. The CDR3 DNA follows: TGTGCCAGTAGCACATCCTGGGACTACCCATACAATGAGCAGTTCTTC.

V and J are TRBV19 and TRBJ1-4, with D hard to call. Germline V gene data show CDR1 as LNHDA and CDR2 as SQIVND (reference sequence). CDR3 length: 14 amino acids. The germline V and J ends were trimmed by 6 bases and 8 bases, with 16 bases remaining between them. As DNA, the CDR3 is TGTGCCAGTAGCCCGACCTTAAGAGGGGAAAAACTGTTTTTT. Its translation is CASSPTLRGEKLFF.

The chain carries TRBV7-2 and TRBJ2-7, with 8 bases lining up with TRBD1. Losses at the gene ends were 6 bases for V and 7 bases for J; bases not matched to a gene: 17. In germline, CDR1 is SGHTA, CDR2 FQGNSA. CDR3 size: 16 residues. CDR3 loop: CASRSNTGGTATEQYF. As DNA, the CDR3 is TGTGCCAGCAGATCTAACACAGGGGGAACAGCAACAGAGCAGTACTTC.

The chain links TRBV6-2 or TRBV6-3 to TRBJ2-7; TRBD1 or TRBD2 may be the D gene (7 bases each). V lost 7 bases to trimming and J lost 1 base, with 23 bases between them. CDR3 length: 17 amino acids. The germline V gene has CDR1 MNHEY and CDR2 SVGEGT. CDR3 DNA sequence: TGTGCCAGCACCCCATACAGAGGGGGCGGGAGTTCCTACGAGCAGTACTTC. Encoded protein: CASTPYRGGGSSYEQYF.

The chain couples TRBV28 to TRBJ2-1, with TRBD2 matching 7 bases. The CDR3 is 14 amino acids. Unmatched junction bases numbered 6, after V lost 10 bases and J lost 0 bases. Germline V gene lookup returns CDR1 MDHEN and CDR2 SYDVKM. The CDR3 sequence: CATLRETSYNEQFF. CDR3 nucleotide sequence: TGTGCCACTCTGCGGGAGACCTCCTACAATGAGCAGTTCTTC.

This chain connects TRBV28 to TRBJ1-4; D ambiguous. Germline V gene data show CDR1 as MDHEN and CDR2 as SYDVKM. This CDR3 contains 11 residues. The V and J ends lost 6 bases and 6 bases respectively, with 5 bases between them. Written as DNA, the CDR3 is TGTGCCAGCAGGCAGTATGAAAAACTGTTTTTT. Amino acid sequence: CASRQYEKLFF.

The rearrangement uses TRBV19 and TRBJ1-1; D ambiguous. Trimming left V 11 bases short and J 3 bases short, with 13 bases between. The CDR3 totals 12 residues. Germline-derived CDR1 and CDR2 are LNHDA and SQIVND (reference sequence). CDR3 loop: CACNGRHTEAFF. The CDR3 coding sequence is TGTGCCTGCAACGGGCGACACACTGAAGCTTTCTTT.

The chain links TRBV19 to TRBJ2-2, with a tentative D call TRBD2 (7 bases). Trimming removed 6 bases from V and 4 bases from J, with 12 bases in between. Looked up from germline, CDR1 is LNHDA and CDR2 is SQIVND (reference sequence). This CDR3 region has 14 residues. The CDR3 sequence: CASRGGLGTGELFF. CDR3 sequence (DNA): TGTGCCAGTAGGGGGGGGCTAGGCACCGGGGAGCTGTTTTTT.

This chain connects TRBV9 to TRBJ2-3, with a possible D match to TRBD1 (6 bases). Trimming shortened V by 0 bases and J by 6 bases, and 14 bases separated the two germline ends. CDR3 size: 15 residues. Germline assignment: CDR1 SGDLS and CDR2 YYNGEE. CDR3 in amino acids: CASSVAGQGLDTQYF. In nucleotides, the CDR3 is TGTGCCAGCAGCGTAGCGGGGCAGGGGCTGGATACGCAGTATTTT. Combining the CDR3 with reference TRBV9 and TRBJ2-3 gives the whole variable domain DSGVTQTPKHLITATGQRVTLRCSPRSGDLSVYWYQQSLDQGLQFLIQYYNGEERAKGNILERFSAQQFPDLHSELNLSSLELGDSALYFCASSVAGQGLDTQYFGPGTRLTVL.

The chain is built from TRBV5-1 and TRBJ1-1; D ambiguous. This CDR3 spans 15 amino acids. The germline gives CDR1 SGHRS, CDR2 YFSETQ. V shed 3 bases and J shed 1 base, with 13 bases lying between them. The CDR3 here is CASSSNSPGNTEAFF. The DNA for the CDR3 is TGCGCCAGCAGCTCGAACAGTCCGGGGAACACTGAAGCTTTCTTT.

This sequence joins TRBV6-5 and TRBJ2-3, with TRBD2 matching over 11 bases. The CDR3 is 15 amino acids. V was pared by 10 bases and J by 1 base, with 7 bases of the junction left unmatched. CDR1 and CDR2 (germline): MNHEY, SVGAGI. The CDR3 protein is CATIGTSGRTDTQYF. CDR3 coding DNA: TGTGCCACCATAGGGACTAGCGGACGCACAGATACGCAGTATTTT.

The rearrangement links TRBV30 to TRBJ2-1; 8 bases are shared with TRBD2. CDR1 and CDR2 from the germline V gene are GTSNPN and SVGIG (reference sequence). The trim removed 0 bases at V and 8 bases at J, leaving 6 bases unmatched. This CDR3 has 14 residues. CDR3 loop: CAWSVGGGPDEQFF. DNA for the CDR3: TGTGCCTGGAGTGTAGGCGGGGGGCCGGATGAGCAGTTCTTC.

The chain is built from TRBV6-5 and TRBJ2-2; D is uncertain. Germline CDR1 is MNHEY and CDR2 is SVGAGI. Trimming took 3 bases from V and 6 from J, leaving 8 bases between them. CDR3 length: 13 residues. The CDR3 DNA reads as TGTGCCAGCAGTTATGGCAGCCCCGGGGAGCTGTTTTTT. Its translation is CASSYGSPGELFF.

The chain recombines TRBV30 with TRBJ2-7, with 10 positions matching TRBD1. With V trimmed by 3 bases and J by 1 base, 9 bases remained unmatched. Looked up from germline, CDR1 is GTSNPN and CDR2 is SVGIG (reference sequence). The CDR3 is 16 amino acids. CDR3 in amino acids: CAWRGQGSLQSYEQYF. The CDR3 DNA reads as TGTGCCTGGAGGGGACAGGGGTCCCTCCAGTCCTACGAGCAGTACTTC.

The chain recombines TRBV24-1 with TRBJ2-3; D gene ambiguous. The CDR3 spans 12 residues. The germline CDR1 and CDR2 sequences are KGHDR and SFDVKD. V lost 3 bases to trimming and J lost 7 bases, with 7 bases between them. CDR3 coding DNA: TGTGCCACCAGTGATCTGGGGAATACGCAGTATTTT. Translated: CATSDLGNTQYF.

The chain combines TRBV7-9 with TRBJ2-7; TRBD1 agrees at 8 bases. Per germline, CDR1 SEHNR and CDR2 FQNEAQ (reference sequence). CDR3 length: 14 residues. V was pared by 4 bases and J by 6 bases, with 8 bases of the junction left unmatched. CDR3 sequence (DNA): TGTGCCAGCAGCTCGACAGGACAGGGCGTCGAGCAGTACTTC. Its translation: CASSSTGQGVEQYF.